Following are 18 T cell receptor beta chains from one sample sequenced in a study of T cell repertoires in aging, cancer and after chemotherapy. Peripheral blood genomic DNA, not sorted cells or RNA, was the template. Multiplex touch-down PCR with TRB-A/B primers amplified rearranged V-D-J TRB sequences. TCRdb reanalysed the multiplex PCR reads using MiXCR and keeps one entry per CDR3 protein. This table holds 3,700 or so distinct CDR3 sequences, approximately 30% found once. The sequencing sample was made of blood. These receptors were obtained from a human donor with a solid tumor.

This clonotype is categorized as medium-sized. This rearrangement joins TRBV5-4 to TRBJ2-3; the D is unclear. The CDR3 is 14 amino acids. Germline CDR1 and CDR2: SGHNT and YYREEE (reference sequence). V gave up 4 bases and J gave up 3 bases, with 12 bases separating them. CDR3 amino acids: CASSPDPKTDTQYF. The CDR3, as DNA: TGTGCCAGCAGCCCCGATCCCAAGACAGATACGCAGTATTTT.

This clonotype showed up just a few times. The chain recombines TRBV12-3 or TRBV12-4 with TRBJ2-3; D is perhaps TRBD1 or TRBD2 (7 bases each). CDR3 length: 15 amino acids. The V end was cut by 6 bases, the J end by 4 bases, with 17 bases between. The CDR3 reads CASSSRGGVADTQYF. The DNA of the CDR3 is TGTGCCAGCAGCTCCAGGGGGGGGGTCGCAGATACGCAGTATTTT.

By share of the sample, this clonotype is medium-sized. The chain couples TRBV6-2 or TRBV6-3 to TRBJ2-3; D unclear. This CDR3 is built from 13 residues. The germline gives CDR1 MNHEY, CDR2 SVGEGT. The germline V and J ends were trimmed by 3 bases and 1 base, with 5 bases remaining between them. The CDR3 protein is CASSYGGTDTQYF. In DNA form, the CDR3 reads TGTGCCAGCAGTTATGGAGGCACAGATACGCAGTATTTT.

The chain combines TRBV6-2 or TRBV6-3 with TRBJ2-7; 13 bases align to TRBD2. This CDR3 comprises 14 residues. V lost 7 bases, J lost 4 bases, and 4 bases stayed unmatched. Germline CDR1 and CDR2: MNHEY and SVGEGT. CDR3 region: CASTRLAGGYEQYF. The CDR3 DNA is TGTGCCAGCACCAGACTAGCGGGGGGTTACGAGCAGTACTTC.

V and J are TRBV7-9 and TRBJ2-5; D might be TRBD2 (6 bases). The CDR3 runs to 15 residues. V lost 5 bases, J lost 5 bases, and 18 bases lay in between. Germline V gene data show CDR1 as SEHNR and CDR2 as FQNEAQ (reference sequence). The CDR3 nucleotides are TGTGCCAGCAGCCCAATGGGGGGAATGGGGGAGACCCAGTACTTC. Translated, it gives CASSPMGGMGETQYF.

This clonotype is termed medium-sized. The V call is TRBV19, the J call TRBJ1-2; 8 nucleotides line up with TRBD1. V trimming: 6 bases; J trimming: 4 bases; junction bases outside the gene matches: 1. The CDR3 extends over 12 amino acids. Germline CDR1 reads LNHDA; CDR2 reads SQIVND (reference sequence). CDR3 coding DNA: TGTGCCAGTAGCGGACAGGGCTATGGCTACACCTTC. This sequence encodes CASSGQGYGYTF.

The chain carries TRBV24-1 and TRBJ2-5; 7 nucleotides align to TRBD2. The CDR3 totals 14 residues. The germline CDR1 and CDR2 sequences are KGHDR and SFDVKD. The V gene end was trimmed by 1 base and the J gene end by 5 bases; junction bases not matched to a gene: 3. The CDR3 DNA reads TGTGCCACCAGTGATTTTTGGGGGGGTGAGACCCAGTACTTC. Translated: CATSDFWGGETQYF.

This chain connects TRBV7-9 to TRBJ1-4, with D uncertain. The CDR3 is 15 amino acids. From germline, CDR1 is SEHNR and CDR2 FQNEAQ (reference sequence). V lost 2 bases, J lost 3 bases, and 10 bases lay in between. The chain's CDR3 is CASSLMGRANEKLFF. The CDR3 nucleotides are TGTGCCAGCAGCTTAATGGGTCGGGCTAATGAAAAACTGTTTTTT.

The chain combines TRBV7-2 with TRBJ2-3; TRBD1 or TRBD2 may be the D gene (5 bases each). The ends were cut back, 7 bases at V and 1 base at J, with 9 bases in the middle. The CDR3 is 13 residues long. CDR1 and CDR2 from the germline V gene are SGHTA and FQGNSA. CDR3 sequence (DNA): TGTGCCAGCACCCCGGGGCGCACAGATACGCAGTATTTT. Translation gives CASTPGRTDTQYF.

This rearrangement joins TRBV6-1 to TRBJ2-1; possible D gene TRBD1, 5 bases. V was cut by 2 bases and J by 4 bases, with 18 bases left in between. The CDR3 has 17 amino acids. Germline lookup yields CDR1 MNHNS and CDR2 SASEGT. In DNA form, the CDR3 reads TGTGCCAGCAGTGAATTATGGGGCCCTACCCCTTACAATGAGCAGTTCTTC. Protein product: CASSELWGPTPYNEQFF.

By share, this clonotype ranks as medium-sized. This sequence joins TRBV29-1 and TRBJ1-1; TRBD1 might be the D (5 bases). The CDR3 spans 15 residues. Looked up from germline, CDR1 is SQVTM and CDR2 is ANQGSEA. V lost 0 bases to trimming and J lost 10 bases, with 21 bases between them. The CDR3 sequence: CSVEEGVGSPVAAFF. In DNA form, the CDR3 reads TGCAGCGTTGAAGAAGGGGTCGGATCCCCCGTCGCAGCTTTCTTT.

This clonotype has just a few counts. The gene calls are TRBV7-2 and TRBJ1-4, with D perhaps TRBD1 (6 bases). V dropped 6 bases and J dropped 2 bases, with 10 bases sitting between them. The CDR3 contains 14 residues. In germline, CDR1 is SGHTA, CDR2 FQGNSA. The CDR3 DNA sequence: TGTGCCAGCAGTTATACAGGGACTAATGAAAAACTGTTTTTT. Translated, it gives CASSYTGTNEKLFF.

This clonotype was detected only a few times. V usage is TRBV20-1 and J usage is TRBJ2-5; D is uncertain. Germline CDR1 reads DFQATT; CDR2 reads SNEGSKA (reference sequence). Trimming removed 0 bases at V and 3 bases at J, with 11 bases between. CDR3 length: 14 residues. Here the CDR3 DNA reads TGCAGTGCTAGAGATTTGCAGTCGGAAGAGACCCAGTACTTC. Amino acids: CSARDLQSEETQYF.

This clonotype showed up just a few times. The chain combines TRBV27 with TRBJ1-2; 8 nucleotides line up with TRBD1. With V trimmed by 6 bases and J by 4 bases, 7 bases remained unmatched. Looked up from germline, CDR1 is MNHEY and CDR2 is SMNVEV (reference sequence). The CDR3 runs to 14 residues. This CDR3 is CASRGTGEGYGYTF. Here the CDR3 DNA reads TGTGCCAGCAGGGGGACAGGCGAGGGCTATGGCTACACCTTC.

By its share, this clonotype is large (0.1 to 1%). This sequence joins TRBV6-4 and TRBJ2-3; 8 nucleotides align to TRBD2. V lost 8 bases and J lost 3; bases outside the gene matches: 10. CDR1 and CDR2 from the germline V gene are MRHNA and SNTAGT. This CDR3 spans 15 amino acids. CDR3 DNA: TGTGCCAGCGCCTCGATAGCGGGGCGTACAGATACGCAGTATTTT. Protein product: CASASIAGRTDTQYF.

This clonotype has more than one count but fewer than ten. In DNA form, the CDR3 reads TGTGCCAGCAGACTTCAGGGAAACACCGGGGAGCTGTTTTTT. Its protein is CASRLQGNTGELFF. The chain carries TRBV12-3 or TRBV12-4 and TRBJ2-2, with a tentative D call TRBD1 (5 bases). The V end lost 6 bases, the J end lost 2 bases, and 10 bases lay between the germline ends. This CDR3 has 14 amino acids.

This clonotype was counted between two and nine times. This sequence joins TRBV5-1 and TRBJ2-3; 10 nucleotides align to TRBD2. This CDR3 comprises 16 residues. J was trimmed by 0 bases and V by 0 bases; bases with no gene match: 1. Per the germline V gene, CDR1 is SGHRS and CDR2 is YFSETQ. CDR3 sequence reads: CASSLGTSGSTDTQYF. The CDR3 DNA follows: TGCGCCAGCAGCTTGGGGACTAGCGGTAGCACAGATACGCAGTATTTT.

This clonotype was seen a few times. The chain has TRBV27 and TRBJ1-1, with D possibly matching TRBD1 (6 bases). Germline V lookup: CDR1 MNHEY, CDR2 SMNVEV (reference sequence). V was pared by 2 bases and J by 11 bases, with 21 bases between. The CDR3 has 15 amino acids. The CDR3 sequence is CASSLVGGQRGDAFF. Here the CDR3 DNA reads TGTGCCAGCAGTTTAGTCGGGGGGCAAAGGGGTGATGCTTTCTTT.